The TCR beta chain described here comes from a study of blood T cell repertoires in COVID-19. Using immunoSEQ multiplex PCR, the repertoire was profiled, and TCRdb retains in-frame clones only, with some absent. The profile shows around 300,000 clones, 85% to 90% of them singletons. V was pared by 6 bases and J by 6 bases, with 15 bases between. The germline V gene has CDR1 MNHEY and CDR2 SVGAGI. This CDR3 region has 15 residues. Sequencing input: PBMCs or T cells enriched from blood (not recorded which). The V gene is TRBV6-5, the J gene TRBJ1-6; a weak D match, TRBD1 (6 bases). The sequence was obtained from a woman between 55 and 75 years old who had recovered from COVID-19. The CDR3 region has the DNA TGTGCCAGCAGAGGGGCGGACAGCTTTAATTCACCCCTCCACTTT. This codes for CASRGADSFNSPLHF.